Shown below are 20 T cell receptor beta chains from a single sample sequenced in a study of T cell responses to AZD1222 COVID-19 vaccine. Data came from immunoSEQ multiplex PCR; TCRdb stores just in-frame clones and leaves some out. Seen here are about 120,000 clones, about 92% observed once, and the top ten hold around 5%. The sample was peripheral blood, taken 28 days after the second AZD1222 dose. All receptors derive from an adult who received the AZD1222 COVID-19 vaccine.

The chain has TRBV2 and TRBJ2-5; 7 positions match TRBD1. CDR1 is SNHLY and CDR2 is FYNNEI in the germline V gene. Losses at the gene ends were 4 bases for V and 4 bases for J; bases not matched to a gene: 3. The CDR3 covers 13 residues. CDR3 sequence: CASSAAGGETQYF. CDR3 coding DNA: TGTGCCAGCAGTGCAGCAGGGGGAGAGACCCAGTACTTC. The full variable domain, with the rest looked up from reference TRBV2 and TRBJ2-5, is EPEVTQTPSHQVTQMGQEVILRCVPISNHLYFYWYRQILGQKVEFLVSFYNNEISEKSEIFDDQFSVERPDGSNFTLKIRSTKLEDSAMYFCASSAAGGETQYFGPGTRLLVL.

The gene calls are TRBV12-3 or TRBV12-4 and TRBJ1-2; 7 nucleotides align to TRBD1. Trimming took 8 bases from V and 5 from J; bases not matched to a gene: 8. The CDR3 loop spans 13 amino acids. Here the CDR3 reads CASGQTGIYGYTF. The CDR3 nucleotides are TGTGCCAGCGGACAGACAGGGATTTATGGCTACACCTTC.

The J gene is TRBJ2-3, the V gene TRBV7-8, with D maybe TRBD2 (5 bases). This CDR3 comprises 17 residues. V shed 5 bases and J shed 1 base, with 19 bases lying between them. From germline, CDR1 is SGHVS and CDR2 FQNEAQ. The DNA for the CDR3 is TGTGCCAGCAGCCCACGTGGAGGACTGTCCGGCACAGATACGCAGTATTTT. The encoded protein is CASSPRGGLSGTDTQYF.

The rearrangement uses TRBV2 and TRBJ2-7, with 9 bases matching TRBD1. Trimming removed 6 bases from V and 7 bases from J; junction bases left unmatched: 7. In germline, CDR1 is SNHLY, CDR2 FYNNEI. CDR3 length: 13 residues. CDR3 DNA sequence: TGTGCCAGCAGCAGGGACAGGGTGGAGGAGCAGTACTTC. This gives the protein CASSRDRVEEQYF. The whole variable domain, remainder taken from reference TRBV2 and TRBJ2-7, is EPEVTQTPSHQVTQMGQEVILRCVPISNHLYFYWYRQILGQKVEFLVSFYNNEISEKSEIFDDQFSVERPDGSNFTLKIRSTKLEDSAMYFCASSRDRVEEQYFGPGTRLTVT.

The chain links TRBV3-1 (or the pseudogene TRBV3-2) to TRBJ2-5; D possibly corresponds to TRBD2 (7 bases). V dropped 4 bases and J dropped 7 bases, with 13 bases sitting between them. CDR1 and CDR2 (germline): LGHDT, YNNKEL (reference sequence). The CDR3 covers 13 residues. The CDR3 loop reads CASSPRGGGTQYF. The CDR3 nucleotides are TGTGCCAGCAGCCCAAGAGGGGGGGGGACCCAGTACTTC.

This clone was counted only a few times. The rearrangement uses TRBV4-1 and TRBJ1-5; D is unclear. Germline CDR1 and CDR2: MGHRA and YSYEKL. This CDR3 has 16 amino acids. Trimming left V 0 bases short and J 4 bases short, with 13 bases between. The CDR3 protein is CASSQDSAVSNQPQHF. Written as DNA, the CDR3 is TGCGCCAGCAGCCAAGATTCGGCGGTATCAAATCAGCCCCAGCATTTT.

The DNA for the CDR3 is TGCAGCGTTGCAGGTTTGGGGGGAGATACGCAGTATTTT. Its translation is CSVAGLGGDTQYF. The J gene is TRBJ2-3, the V gene TRBV29-1, with D perhaps matching TRBD2 (6 bases). Germline assignment: CDR1 SQVTM and CDR2 ANQGSEA. V was shortened by 4 bases and J by 5 bases, with 13 bases between the two germline ends. The CDR3 has 13 residues.

The rearrangement uses TRBV29-1 and TRBJ2-7, with 10 bases lining up with TRBD1. The length of the CDR3 is 14 residues. V shed 4 bases, J shed 5 bases, and the junction held 8 bases outside the gene matches. Germline values: CDR1 SQVTM, CDR2 ANQGSEA. For the CDR3, the DNA is TGCAGCGTTGGGGTGGGACAGGGGCACCACGAGCAGTACTTC. Protein sequence: CSVGVGQGHHEQYF.

The chain combines TRBV5-1 with TRBJ2-7; D is tentatively TRBD1 or TRBD2 (5 bases each). The V end lost 7 bases, the J end lost 0 bases, and 26 bases lay between the germline ends. Germline V lookup: CDR1 SGHRS, CDR2 YFSETQ. This CDR3 has 18 amino acids. The CDR3 loop reads CASSDGIPAGTVSYEQYF. The CDR3 DNA reads as TGCGCCAGCTCGGACGGGATCCCCGCCGGGACGGTCTCCTACGAGCAGTACTTC. Drawing the rest from reference TRBV5-1 and TRBJ2-7, the complete variable domain is KAGVTQTPRYLIKTRGQQVTLSCSPISGHRSVSWYQQTPGQGLQFLFEYFSETQRNKGNFPGRFSGRQFSNSRSEMNVSTLELGDSALYLCASSDGIPAGTVSYEQYFGPGTRLTVT.

The genes are TRBV29-1 and TRBJ1-1; D gene ambiguous. V shed 4 bases and J shed 1 base, with 7 bases lying between them. Germline CDR1 reads SQVTM; CDR2 reads ANQGSEA. This CDR3 spans 12 amino acids. The CDR3 coding sequence is TGCAGCGTTGCCTGGTCGAACACTGAAGCTTTCTTT. This sequence encodes CSVAWSNTEAFF.

The chain carries TRBV11-2 and TRBJ1-1; D call uncertain. This CDR3 has 15 amino acids. Germline V gives CDR1 SGHAT, CDR2 FQNNGV. V was cut by 1 base and J by 3 bases, with 12 bases left in between. The CDR3 DNA reads as TGTGCCAGCAGCTTAGGCCGCAGACGAGACACTGAAGCTTTCTTT. Amino acid sequence: CASSLGRRRDTEAFF. Looking up the rest from reference TRBV11-2 and TRBJ1-1 gives the full variable domain: EAGVAQSPRYKIIEKRQSVAFWCNPISGHATLYWYQQILGQGPKLLIQFQNNGVVDDSQLPKDRFSAERLKGVDSTLKIQPAKLEDSAVYLCASSLGRRRDTEAFFGQGTRLTVV.

This chain uses TRBV4-3 with TRBJ2-2; D might be TRBD2 (6 bases). V was pared by 1 base and J by 7 bases, with 10 bases between. This CDR3 contains 14 residues. Looked up from germline, CDR1 is LGHNA and CDR2 is YSLEER. In DNA, the CDR3 is TGCGCCAGCAGCCAAGGCGATAGCGGCGGGGAGCTGTTTTTT. Protein sequence: CASSQGDSGGELFF.

The genes are TRBV9 and TRBJ2-1; D call uncertain. The V gene lost 0 bases and the J gene lost 10 bases, with 8 bases spanning the gap. Germline CDR1 reads SGDLS; CDR2 reads YYNGEE. CDR3 length: 12 residues. CDR3: CASSVARREQFF. The CDR3, as DNA: TGTGCCAGCAGCGTAGCTCGTCGGGAGCAGTTCTTC.

The chain couples TRBV4-2 to TRBJ1-4; 9 bases are a match to TRBD1. The CDR3 consists of 16 residues. The germline V gene has CDR1 LGHNA and CDR2 YNFKEQ. V trimming: 4 bases; J trimming: 6 bases; junction bases outside the gene matches: 9. The CDR3 region has the DNA TGTGCCAGCAGCCCAACAACCGGGACAGGGTATGAAAAACTGTTTTTT. This translates into CASSPTTGTGYEKLFF.

The chain uses TRBV30 and TRBJ1-1; 7 bases fit TRBD1. The ends lost 7 bases at V and 5 bases at J; junction bases unmatched: 10. Germline CDR1 GTSNPN, CDR2 SVGIG (reference sequence). This CDR3 region has 13 residues. CDR3 sequence: CAFQQGSRTEAFF. CDR3 sequence (DNA): TGTGCCTTCCAACAGGGGTCTCGTACTGAAGCTTTCTTT.

V and J are TRBV6-2 or TRBV6-3 and TRBJ1-1; maybe TRBD1 (5 bases). The V end lost 4 bases, the J end lost 1 base, and 13 bases lay between the germline ends. CDR1 is MNHEY, CDR2 SVGEGT, per germline. The CDR3 is made up of 15 amino acids. The CDR3 sequence is CASSSGLLGNTEAFF. CDR3 nucleotides: TGTGCCAGCAGTTCGGGACTCCTGGGGAACACTGAAGCTTTCTTT.

The chain carries TRBV2 and TRBJ1-6, with D hard to call. This CDR3 has 14 amino acids. Germline V gene sequence: CDR1 SNHLY, CDR2 FYNNEI. Trimming removed 0 bases at V and 11 bases at J, with 11 bases between. This CDR3 is CASSEAKVITPLHF. CDR3 DNA sequence: TGTGCCAGCAGTGAAGCTAAAGTAATTACACCCCTCCACTTT.

The rearrangement uses TRBV5-1 and TRBJ1-4, with D possibly matching TRBD1 (6 bases). The V and J ends lost 3 bases and 6 bases respectively, with 12 bases between them. The length of the CDR3 is 14 residues. Per the germline V gene, CDR1 is SGHRS and CDR2 is YFSETQ. CDR3 in amino acids: CASSSTGGDEKLFF. The CDR3 DNA reads TGCGCCAGCAGCTCGACAGGAGGAGATGAAAAACTGTTTTTT. The complete variable domain, with remaining parts taken from reference TRBV5-1 and TRBJ1-4, reads KAGVTQTPRYLIKTRGQQVTLSCSPISGHRSVSWYQQTPGQGLQFLFEYFSETQRNKGNFPGRFSGRQFSNSRSEMNVSTLELGDSALYLCASSSTGGDEKLFFGSGTQLSVL.

This rearrangement joins TRBV11-2 to TRBJ2-7; unclear D gene. The CDR3 sequence is 14 residues long. The V end was cut by 5 bases, the J end by 0 bases, with 11 bases between. CDR1 is SGHAT and CDR2 is FQNNGV in the germline V gene. The CDR3 region has the DNA TGTGCCAGCAGCGAGGACCCGCTCTCCTACGAGCAGTACTTC. Residues: CASSEDPLSYEQYF. The full variable domain, with the rest looked up from reference TRBV11-2 and TRBJ2-7, is EAGVAQSPRYKIIEKRQSVAFWCNPISGHATLYWYQQILGQGPKLLIQFQNNGVVDDSQLPKDRFSAERLKGVDSTLKIQPAKLEDSAVYLCASSEDPLSYEQYFGPGTRLTVT.

The chain combines TRBV6-2 or TRBV6-3 with TRBJ2-5; TRBD2 matches 7 bases. J gave up 5 bases and V 4 bases, and 4 bases lay outside the gene matches. The CDR3 is 13 amino acids. In germline, CDR1 is MNHEY, CDR2 SVGEGT. CDR3 in amino acids: CASSLGRAETQYF. DNA for the CDR3: TGTGCCAGCAGTTTGGGGAGGGCGGAGACCCAGTACTTC.